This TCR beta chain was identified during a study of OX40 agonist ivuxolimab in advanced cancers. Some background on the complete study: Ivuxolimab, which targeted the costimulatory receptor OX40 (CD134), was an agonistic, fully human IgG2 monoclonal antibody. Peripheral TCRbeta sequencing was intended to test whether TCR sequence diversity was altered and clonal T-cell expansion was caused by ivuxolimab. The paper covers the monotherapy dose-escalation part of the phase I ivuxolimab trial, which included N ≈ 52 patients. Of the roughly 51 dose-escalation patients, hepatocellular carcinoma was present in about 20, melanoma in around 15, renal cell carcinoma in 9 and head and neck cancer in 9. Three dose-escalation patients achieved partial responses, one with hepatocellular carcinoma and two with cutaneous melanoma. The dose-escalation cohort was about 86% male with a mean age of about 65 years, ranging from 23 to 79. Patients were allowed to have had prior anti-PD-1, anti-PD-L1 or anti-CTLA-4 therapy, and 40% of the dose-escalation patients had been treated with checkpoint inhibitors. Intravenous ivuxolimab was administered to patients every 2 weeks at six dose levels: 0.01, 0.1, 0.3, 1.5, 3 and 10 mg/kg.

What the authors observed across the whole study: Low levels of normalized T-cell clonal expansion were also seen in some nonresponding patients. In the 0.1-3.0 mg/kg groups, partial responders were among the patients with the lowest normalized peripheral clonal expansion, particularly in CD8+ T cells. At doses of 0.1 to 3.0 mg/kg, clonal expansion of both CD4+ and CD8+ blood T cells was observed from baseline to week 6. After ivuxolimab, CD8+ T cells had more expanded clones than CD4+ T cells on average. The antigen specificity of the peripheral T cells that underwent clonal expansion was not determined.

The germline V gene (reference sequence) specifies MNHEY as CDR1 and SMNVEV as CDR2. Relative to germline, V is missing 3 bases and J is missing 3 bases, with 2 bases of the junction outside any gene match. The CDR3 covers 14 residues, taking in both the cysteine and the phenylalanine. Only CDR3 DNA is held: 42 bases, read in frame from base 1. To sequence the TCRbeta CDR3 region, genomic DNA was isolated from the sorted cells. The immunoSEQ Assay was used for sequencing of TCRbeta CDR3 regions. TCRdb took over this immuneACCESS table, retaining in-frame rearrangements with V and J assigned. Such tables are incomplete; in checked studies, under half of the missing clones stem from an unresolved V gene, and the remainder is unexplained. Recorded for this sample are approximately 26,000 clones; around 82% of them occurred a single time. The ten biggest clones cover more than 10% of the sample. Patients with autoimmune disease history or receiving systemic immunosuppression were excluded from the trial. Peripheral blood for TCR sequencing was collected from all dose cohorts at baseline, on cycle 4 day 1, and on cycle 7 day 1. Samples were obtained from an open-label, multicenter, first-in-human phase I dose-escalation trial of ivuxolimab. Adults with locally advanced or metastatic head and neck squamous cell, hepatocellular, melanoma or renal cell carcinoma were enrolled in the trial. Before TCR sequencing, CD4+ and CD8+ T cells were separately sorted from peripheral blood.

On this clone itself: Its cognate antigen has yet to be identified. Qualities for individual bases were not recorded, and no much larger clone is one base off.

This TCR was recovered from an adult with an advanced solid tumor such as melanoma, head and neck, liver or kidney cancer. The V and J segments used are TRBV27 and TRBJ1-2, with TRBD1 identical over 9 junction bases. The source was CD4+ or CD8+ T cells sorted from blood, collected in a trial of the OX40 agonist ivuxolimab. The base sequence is TGTGCCAGCAGTTTGGGACAGGGTGACTATGGCTACACCTTC. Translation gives CASSLGQGDYGYTF.